These 18 T cell receptor beta chains originate from one sample sequenced in a study of technical replicates of blood from a handful of donors. Here immunoSEQ multiplex PCR was the method, and the copy in TCRdb shows in-frame clones only, minus some. The data hold tens of thousands of clones, with about 93% observed a single time. Sequencing was carried out using T cells isolated from PBMCs. The receptor source for this set is a human donor in good health.

The J gene is TRBJ1-1, the V gene TRBV5-1; 7 nucleotides line up with TRBD1. V gave up 7 bases and J gave up 1 base; unmatched junction bases: 13. The germline gives CDR1 SGHRS, CDR2 YFSETQ. The CDR3 extends over 16 amino acids. Here the CDR3 DNA reads TGCGCCAGCGATCCGGGACAGACCGTTACGAACACTGAAGCTTTCTTT. The encoded protein is CASDPGQTVTNTEAFF.

This chain uses TRBV29-1 with TRBJ1-4, with 12 bases that match TRBD1. The CDR3 consists of 16 residues. The junction had 13 bases not matched to a gene; V was cut back by 6 bases and J by 8 bases. The germline gives CDR1 SQVTM, CDR2 ANQGSEA. The CDR3 DNA is TGCAGCGTGCACAGGGGACAGGGGGCGCGAGGGGAAAAACTGTTTTTT. It codes for CSVHRGQGARGEKLFF.

The chain employs TRBV4-1 and TRBJ1-2; D gene ambiguous. CDR1 and CDR2 from the germline V gene are MGHRA and YSYEKL. Trimming pared 4 bases from V and 0 bases from J, leaving 6 bases between. The CDR3 is 13 residues long. The CDR3 loop is CASSPPANYGYTF. For the CDR3, the DNA is TGCGCCAGCAGCCCCCCAGCTAACTATGGCTACACCTTC.

The rearrangement links TRBV10-2 to TRBJ2-1; the match to TRBD1 covers 9 bases. The germline CDR1 and CDR2 sequences are WSHSY and SAAADI. The ends lost 10 bases at V and 5 bases at J; junction bases unmatched: 9. This CDR3 is 14 amino acids long. CDR3 in amino acids: CAIGDRVGDNEQFF. CDR3 nucleotides: TGCGCCATCGGGGACAGGGTGGGGGACAATGAGCAGTTCTTC.

The genes are TRBV7-9 and TRBJ1-5; tentatively, D is TRBD1 (6 bases). The germline CDR1 and CDR2 sequences are SEHNR and FQNEAQ (reference sequence). The CDR3 runs to 15 residues. The V end was cut by 4 bases, the J end by 2 bases, with 12 bases between. The CDR3 reads CASSSWTEGNQPQHF. CDR3 nucleotide sequence: TGTGCCAGCAGCTCTTGGACAGAAGGCAATCAGCCCCAGCATTTT.

The chain carries TRBV19 and TRBJ2-3, with 8 bases that match TRBD2. The V gene's germline CDR1 is LNHDA and CDR2 SQIVND (reference sequence). With V trimmed by 11 bases and J by 4 bases, 14 bases remained unmatched. This CDR3 has 15 residues. The CDR3 loop is CALGPGGAVPDTQYF. As DNA, the CDR3 is TGTGCCCTAGGACCCGGGGGGGCAGTCCCAGATACGCAGTATTTT.

DNA for the CDR3: TGTGCCAGCAGGCTCGTCGGGCTAGCGGCAACCTACGAGCAGTACTTC. Residues: CASRLVGLAATYEQYF. The chain carries TRBV7-2 and TRBJ2-7, with TRBD2 matching over 7 bases. V lost 6 bases and J lost 2; bases outside the gene matches: 13. Germline CDR1 and CDR2: SGHTA and FQGNSA. The CDR3 covers 16 residues. The entire variable domain, with the rest obtained from reference TRBV7-2 and TRBJ2-7, is as follows: GAGVSQSPSNKVTEKGKDVELRCDPISGHTALYWYRQSLGQGLEFLIYFQGNSAPDKSGLPSDRFSAERTGGSVSTLTIQRTQQEDSAVYLCASRLVGLAATYEQYFGPGTRLTVT.

The V and J genes are TRBV7-8 and TRBJ1-5, with D possibly TRBD1 on 5 matching bases. The germline V and J ends were trimmed by 6 bases and 7 bases, with 19 bases remaining between them. The CDR3 has 15 amino acids. The V gene's germline CDR1 is SGHVS and CDR2 FQNEAQ. CDR3 DNA sequence: TGTGCCAGCAGTTTTAGTAGACAGTTCGGGCAGCCCCAGCATTTT. This translates into CASSFSRQFGQPQHF. The full variable domain, with the rest looked up from reference TRBV7-8 and TRBJ1-5, is GAGVSQSPRYKVAKRGQDVALRCDPISGHVSLFWYQQALGQGPEFLTYFQNEAQLDKSGLPSDRFFAERPEGSVSTLKIQRTQQEDSAVYLCASSFSRQFGQPQHFGDGTRLSIL.

This rearrangement joins TRBV4-1 to TRBJ1-5, with a tentative D call TRBD1 (5 bases). The germline V gene has CDR1 MGHRA and CDR2 YSYEKL. Trimming shortened V by 4 bases and J by 8 bases, and 15 bases separated the two germline ends. The CDR3 contains 14 residues. The CDR3 bases are TGCGCCAGCAGCCCGCGGGGGATTAGTGAGCCCCAGCATTTT. Translating it yields CASSPRGISEPQHF.

The chain couples TRBV4-1 to TRBJ2-1, with 9 bases lining up with TRBD2. The ends lost 1 base at V and 5 bases at J; junction bases unmatched: 0. CDR3 length: 14 amino acids. The germline V gene encodes CDR1 MGHRA and CDR2 YSYEKL. CDR3 protein: CASSQGTSDNEQFF. CDR3 coding DNA: TGCGCCAGCAGCCAAGGGACTAGCGACAATGAGCAGTTCTTC.

The gene calls are TRBV5-4 and TRBJ2-2, with D maybe TRBD2 (5 bases). The V gene's germline CDR1 is SGHNT and CDR2 YYREEE (reference sequence). This CDR3 contains 16 residues. Trimming pared 0 bases from V and 0 bases from J, leaving 9 bases between. The CDR3 protein is CASSLAGDANTGELFF. The CDR3 bases are TGTGCCAGCAGCTTGGCCGGGGATGCGAACACCGGGGAGCTGTTTTTT.

This chain links TRBV19 with TRBJ1-2; 11 nucleotides agree with TRBD1. Germline CDR1 and CDR2: LNHDA and SQIVND (reference sequence). V gave up 10 bases and J gave up 7 bases; unmatched junction bases: 5. The CDR3 is 12 amino acids. CDR3: CATRTGGLGYTF. The DNA for the CDR3 is TGTGCCACACGGACAGGGGGCCTTGGCTACACCTTC.

This rearrangement joins TRBV27 to TRBJ2-7, with D possibly TRBD2 on 6 matching bases. Germline CDR1 reads MNHEY; CDR2 reads SMNVEV (reference sequence). CDR3 length: 15 amino acids. V was pared by 8 bases and J by 5 bases, with 22 bases between. For the CDR3, the DNA is TGTGCCAGCGGATTTAGCGGCGGAAATTCCCACGAGCAGTACTTC. Protein sequence: CASGFSGGNSHEQYF.

The chain joins TRBV12-2 to TRBJ1-5; TRBD1, the table's D call, was not compared with the DNA. TRBV12-2 is reported as a pseudogene. The CDR3 loop spans 18 amino acids. This CDR3 reads CASRLGQGASQSNQPQHF. As DNA, the CDR3 is TGTGCAAGTCGCTTAGGACAGGGGGCTTCTCAAAGCAATCAGCCCCAGCATTTT.

The J gene is TRBJ1-1, the V gene TRBV6-5; D uncertain. The ends were cut back, 5 bases at V and 1 base at J, with 11 bases in the middle. CDR1 is MNHEY, CDR2 SVGAGI, per germline. The CDR3 covers 14 residues. The CDR3 DNA follows: TGTGCCAGCAGTCGACCCGGAGGGAACACTGAAGCTTTCTTT. Translated, it gives CASSRPGGNTEAFF.

The chain recombines TRBV29-1 with TRBJ2-7; 8 bases fit TRBD1. V trimming: 7 bases; J trimming: 3 bases; junction bases outside the gene matches: 8. Germline lookup yields CDR1 SQVTM and CDR2 ANQGSEA. This CDR3 spans 13 amino acids. CDR3 nucleotides: TGCAGCGCGATGAATACAGGGGGCTACGAGCAGTACTTC. Translating gives CSAMNTGGYEQYF.

V gene TRBV30 combines with J gene TRBJ2-3; 9 nucleotides agree with TRBD2. V was pared by 4 bases and J by 5 bases, with 7 bases of the junction left unmatched. The germline gives CDR1 GTSNPN, CDR2 SVGIG (reference sequence). The CDR3 has 14 amino acids. CDR3 DNA sequence: TGTGCCTGGAACCCGATGCGGGGGGGAGATACGCAGTATTTT. Protein product: CAWNPMRGGDTQYF.

The rearrangement joins TRBV2 to TRBJ2-7; the D is unclear. The length of the CDR3 is 12 residues. Germline V gene data show CDR1 as SNHLY and CDR2 as FYNNEI. Trimming removed 9 bases at V and 4 bases at J, with 13 bases between. The CDR3, as DNA: TGTGCCAGTACCAGGTTCCCTTACGAGCAGTACTTC. Translating gives CASTRFPYEQYF.